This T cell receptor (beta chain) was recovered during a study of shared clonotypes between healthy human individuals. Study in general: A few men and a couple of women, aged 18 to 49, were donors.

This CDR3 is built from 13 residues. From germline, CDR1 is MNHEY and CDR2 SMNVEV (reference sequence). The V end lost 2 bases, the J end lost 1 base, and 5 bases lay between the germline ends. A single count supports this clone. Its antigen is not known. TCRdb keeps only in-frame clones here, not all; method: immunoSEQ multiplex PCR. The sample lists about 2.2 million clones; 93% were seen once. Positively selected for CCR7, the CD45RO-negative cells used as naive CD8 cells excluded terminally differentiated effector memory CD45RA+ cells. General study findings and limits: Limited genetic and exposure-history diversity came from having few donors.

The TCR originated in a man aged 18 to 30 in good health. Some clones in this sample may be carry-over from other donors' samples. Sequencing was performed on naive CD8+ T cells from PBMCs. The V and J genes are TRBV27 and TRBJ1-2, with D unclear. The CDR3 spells CASSLNLNYGYTF. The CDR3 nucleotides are TGTGCCAGCAGTTTAAATCTTAACTATGGCTACACCTTC.